This T cell receptor (beta chain) emerged from a study of cytomegalovirus exposure and HLA in healthy donors. Notes on the study in general: Despite most TCR sequences being rare, some public TCRs occurred in many donors.

With respect to this clone: Its antigen is not identified.

J lost 4 bases, V lost 5 bases, and 3 bases had no gene match. The germline gives CDR1 MDHEN, CDR2 SYDVKM. The CDR3 spans 15 residues. Primers for the PCR totalled 60 Vbeta and 13 Jbeta. Data came from immunoSEQ multiplex PCR; TCRdb stores just in-frame clones and leaves some out. The sample totals about 150,000 clones; its top ten clones hold 2.1%. The sequence was collected from a man aged 30 to 45 in good health and CMV-seronegative. This chain joins TRBV28 and TRBJ2-6; 9 positions match TRBD1. The specimen sequenced was PBMCs. The CDR3 DNA reads TGTGCCAGCAGTGGGACAGGGTCCGGGGCCAACGTCCTGACTTTC. Protein sequence: CASSGTGSGANVLTF.